The text below deals with one TCR beta chain. Its matching antigen is unknown. With 60 Vbeta and 13 Jbeta primers, the PCR was carried out. Assay used: immunoSEQ multiplex PCR; TCRdb lists only in-frame clones, some missing. The profile shows about 120,000 clones, roughly 80% of them singletons. These data originate in a study of cytomegalovirus exposure and HLA in healthy donors. Overall study context: As an earlier analysis found, about 179 million T cells yielded about 120 million unique TCR beta sequences. Within an early data release were around 87 million unique TCRs drawn from HLA-typed donors.

CDR1 and CDR2 from the germline V gene are SGDLS and YYNGEE. This CDR3 comprises 15 residues. J gave up 6 bases and V 4 bases, and 10 bases lay outside the gene matches. Points from the study as a whole: Relative to equally common others, HLA-associated TCR beta chains showed greater clonal expansion in a later analysis. Among the CMV-associated chains, a few were confirmed in vitro as specific for CMV antigens.

The chain carries TRBV9 and TRBJ2-7; 10 bases are shared with TRBD2. The specimen sequenced was PBMCs. The receptor's source is a woman in her thirties or forties in good health and CMV-seropositive. The CDR3 is CASSSQAGGPGEQYF. Written as DNA, the CDR3 is TGTGCCAGCAGCTCCCAAGCGGGAGGGCCGGGCGAGCAGTACTTC. The entire variable domain, with the rest obtained from reference TRBV9 and TRBJ2-7, is as follows: DSGVTQTPKHLITATGQRVTLRCSPRSGDLSVYWYQQSLDQGLQFLIQYYNGEERAKGNILERFSAQQFPDLHSELNLSSLELGDSALYFCASSSQAGGPGEQYFGPGTRLTVT.